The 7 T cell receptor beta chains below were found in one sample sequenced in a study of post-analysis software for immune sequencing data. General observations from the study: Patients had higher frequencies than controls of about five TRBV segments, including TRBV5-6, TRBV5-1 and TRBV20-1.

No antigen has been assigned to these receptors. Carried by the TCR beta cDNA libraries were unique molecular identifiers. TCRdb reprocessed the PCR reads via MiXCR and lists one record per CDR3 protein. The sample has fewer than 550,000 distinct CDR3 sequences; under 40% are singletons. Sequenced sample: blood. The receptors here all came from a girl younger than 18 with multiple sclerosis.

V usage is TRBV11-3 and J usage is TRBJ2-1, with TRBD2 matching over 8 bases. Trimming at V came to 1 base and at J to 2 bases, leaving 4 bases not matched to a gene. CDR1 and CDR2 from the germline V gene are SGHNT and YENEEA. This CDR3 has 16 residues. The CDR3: CASSLGGGLAYNEQFF. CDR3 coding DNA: TGTGCCAGCAGCTTAGGCGGGGGGCTCGCCTACAATGAGCAGTTCTTC. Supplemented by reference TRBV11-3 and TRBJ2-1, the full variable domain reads EAGVVQSPRYKIIEKKQPVAFWCNPISGHNTLYWYLQNLGQGPELLIRYENEEAVDDSQLPKDRFSAERLKGVDSTLKIQPAELGDSAVYLCASSLGGGLAYNEQFFGPGTRLTVL.

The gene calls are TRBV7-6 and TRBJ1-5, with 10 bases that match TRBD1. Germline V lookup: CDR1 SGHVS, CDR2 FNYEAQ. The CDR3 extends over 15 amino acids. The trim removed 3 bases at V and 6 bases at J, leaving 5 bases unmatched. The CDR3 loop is CASSLGTGVGQPQHF. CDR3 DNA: TGTGCCAGCAGCTTGGGGACAGGGGTGGGTCAGCCCCAGCATTTT. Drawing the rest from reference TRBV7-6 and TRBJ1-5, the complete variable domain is GAGVSQSPRYKVTKRGQDVALRCDPISGHVSLYWYRQALGQGPEFLTYFNYEAQQDKSGLPNDRFSAERPEGSISTLTIQRTEQRDSAMYRCASSLGTGVGQPQHFGDGTRLSIL.

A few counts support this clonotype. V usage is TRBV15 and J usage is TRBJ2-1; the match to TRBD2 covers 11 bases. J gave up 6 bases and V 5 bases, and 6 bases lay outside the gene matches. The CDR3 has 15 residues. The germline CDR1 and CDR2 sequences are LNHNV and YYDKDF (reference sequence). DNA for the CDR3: TGTGCCACCAGCTATACTAGCGGGGGTATCAATGAGCAGTTCTTC. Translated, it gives CATSYTSGGINEQFF.

The CDR3 DNA follows: TGCAGTGCTAGTGTGCAGGGAGGCTCACCCCTCCACTTT. It translates to CSASVQGGSPLHF. The rearrangement uses TRBV20-1 and TRBJ1-6; tentatively, D is TRBD1 (5 bases). The CDR3 runs to 13 residues. Trimming removed 3 bases from V and 10 bases from J, with 13 bases in between. Germline CDR1 is DFQATT and CDR2 is SNEGSKA (reference sequence).

The CDR3 coding sequence is TGCGCCAGCAGCCGGGCCCAGTACCAAGAGACCCAGTACTTC. Its translation is CASSRAQYQETQYF. The chain uses TRBV5-1 and TRBJ2-5, with D unresolved. Germline CDR1 is SGHRS and CDR2 is YFSETQ. Between the trimmed V and J ends, which lost 4 bases and 0 bases, there was a span of 10 bases. This CDR3 is built from 14 residues. Full variable domain (outside the CDR3, taken from reference TRBV5-1 and TRBJ2-5): KAGVTQTPRYLIKTRGQQVTLSCSPISGHRSVSWYQQTPGQGLQFLFEYFSETQRNKGNFPGRFSGRQFSNSRSEMNVSTLELGDSALYLCASSRAQYQETQYFGPGTRLLVL.

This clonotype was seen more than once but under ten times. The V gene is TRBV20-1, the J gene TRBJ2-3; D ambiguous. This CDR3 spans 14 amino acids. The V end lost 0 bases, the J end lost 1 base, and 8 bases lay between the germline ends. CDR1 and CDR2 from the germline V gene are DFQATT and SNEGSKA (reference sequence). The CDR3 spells CSARDYKGTDTQYF. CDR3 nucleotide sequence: TGCAGTGCTAGAGATTATAAGGGCACAGATACGCAGTATTTT.

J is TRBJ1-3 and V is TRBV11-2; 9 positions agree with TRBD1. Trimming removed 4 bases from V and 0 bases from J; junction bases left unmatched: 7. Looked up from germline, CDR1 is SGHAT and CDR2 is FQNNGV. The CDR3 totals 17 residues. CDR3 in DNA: TGTGCCAGCAGCTCCCTCGGGACAGGGTTCTCTGGAAACACCATATATTTT. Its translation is CASSSLGTGFSGNTIYF.